This T cell receptor (beta chain) was obtained from a study of cytomegalovirus exposure and HLA in healthy donors. 13 Jbeta primers and 60 Vbeta primers were used for the PCR. The repertoire was sequenced with immunoSEQ multiplex PCR; TCRdb's copy has only in-frame clones and lacks some. The sample consists of 150,000 to 180,000 clones, approximately 80% of them appearing once. Trimming removed 0 bases at V and 5 bases at J, with 7 bases between. The CDR3 consists of 14 residues. Germline values: CDR1 MGHRA, CDR2 YSYEKL. Study observations and caveats: Presence/absence analyses assumed roughly uniform sequencing depth across donors.

This clone was seen once. The antigen is not known. V is TRBV4-1 and J is TRBJ2-2, with D possibly matching TRBD2 (6 bases). The receptor comes from a man aged 25-45 years in good health and CMV-seropositive. Sample: PBMCs. The CDR3 loop reads CASSQDGGTGELFF. For the CDR3, the DNA is TGCGCCAGCAGCCAAGATGGGGGGACCGGGGAGCTGTTTTTT.